These 28 T cell receptor beta chains came from one sample sequenced in a study of post-analysis software for immune sequencing data. Study-level results: Five TRBV segments, TRBV5-6, TRBV5-1 and TRBV20-1 among them, were found more frequent in patients than controls.

These receptors have no known antigen. Prepared libraries of TCR beta cDNA carried unique molecular identifiers. Via MiXCR, TCRdb re-called the PCR reads, giving one row per CDR3 protein. The sample records hundreds of thousands of distinct CDR3 sequences, more than 50% being singletons. Source material: blood. Source of these receptors: a girl aged 2 to 9 with multiple sclerosis.

The chain combines TRBV27 with TRBJ2-1; perhaps TRBD1 as D (6 bases). The J call may be faulty, since TRBJ2-7 better matches the DNA end. Germline V CDR1 and CDR2: MNHEY, SMNVEV (reference sequence). This CDR3 is 14 amino acids long. The CDR3 here is CASATPRGPYEQYF. The CDR3 DNA reads as TGTGCCAGCGCAACCCCCAGGGGACCCTACGAGCAGTACTTC.

Only a few counts were recorded for this clonotype. This chain joins TRBV4-1 and TRBJ2-7; TRBD2 might be the D (5 bases). Near its end, the DNA agrees better with TRBJ2-5, so the J call may be wrong. This CDR3 contains 14 residues. The germline V gene encodes CDR1 MGHRA and CDR2 YSYEKL. For the CDR3, the DNA is TGCGCCAGCAGCCAAGACGGGGTATCGGAGACCCAGTACTTC. It specifies CASSQDGVSETQYF.

This chain connects TRBV10-1 to TRBJ2-1; a possible D gene is TRBD1 (6 bases). The CDR3 is 15 residues long. The germline gives CDR1 WNHNN, CDR2 SYGVQD (reference sequence). Trimming removed 2 bases from V and 7 bases from J, with 15 bases in between. CDR3 loop: CASSEGTGIRNEQFF. The CDR3 DNA reads TGCGCCAGCAGTGAGGGAACAGGGATAAGGAATGAGCAGTTCTTC.

V and J are TRBV29-1 and TRBJ1-2; 9 bases are shared with TRBD1. Germline V CDR1 and CDR2: SQVTM, ANQGSEA. V dropped 8 bases and J dropped 7; count of bases not matched to a gene: 8. CDR3 length: 12 residues. DNA of the CDR3: TGCAGCTCCCCCGGGACAGGGATTGGCTACACCTTC. This codes for CSSPGTGIGYTF.

This chain links TRBV7-9 with TRBJ1-2; 12 bases map to TRBD1. With 6 bases clipped from V and 8 bases from J, the junction kept 13 bases outside the gene matches. The CDR3 consists of 16 residues. CDR1 is SEHNR and CDR2 is FQNEAQ in the germline V gene (reference sequence). The DNA of the CDR3 is TGTGCCAGCAGTTGGGACAGGGGGCGAGACAGAGGCGGCTACACCTTC. This codes for CASSWDRGRDRGGYTF.

This clonotype was counted a few times. The chain joins TRBV3-1 to TRBJ2-5; the D gene is possibly TRBD2 (6 bases). This CDR3 comprises 15 residues. The germline CDR1 and CDR2 sequences are LGHDT and YNNKEL (reference sequence). The V end lost 3 bases, the J end lost 2 bases, and 13 bases lay between the germline ends. This CDR3 reads CASSQTLAKQETQYF. The CDR3, as DNA: TGTGCCAGCAGCCAGACTCTAGCGAAGCAAGAGACCCAGTACTTC.

V gene TRBV11-2 combines with J gene TRBJ2-1; no firm D call. This CDR3 is 17 amino acids long. V lost 0 bases to trimming and J lost 2 bases, with 14 bases between them. Germline-derived CDR1 and CDR2 are SGHAT and FQNNGV. The CDR3 spells CASSLDLPESPYNEQFF. Written as DNA, the CDR3 is TGTGCCAGCAGCTTAGATCTGCCCGAATCACCCTACAATGAGCAGTTCTTC.

This clonotype was picked up a small number of times. The rearrangement links TRBV5-1 to TRBJ2-1; 9 bases are a match to TRBD2. V trimming: 4 bases; J trimming: 3 bases; junction bases outside the gene matches: 5. From germline, CDR1 is SGHRS and CDR2 YFSETQ. The CDR3 has 15 residues. This CDR3 reads CASSRGSGGYNEQFF. In nucleotides, the CDR3 is TGCGCCAGCAGCCGCGGTAGCGGGGGCTACAATGAGCAGTTCTTC.

The V gene is TRBV7-2, the J gene TRBJ2-1; D might be TRBD1 or TRBD2, each matching 5 bases. The V gene's germline CDR1 is SGHTA and CDR2 FQGNSA. The CDR3 covers 15 residues. V dropped 1 base and J dropped 8 bases, with 15 bases sitting between them. CDR3 coding DNA: TGTGCCAGCAGCTTAGTAAGAGGGGTTAGCGATGAGCAGTTCTTC. Translating gives CASSLVRGVSDEQFF.

The chain combines TRBV6-2 or TRBV6-3 with TRBJ2-7; a possible D gene is TRBD2 (7 bases). The last part of the DNA fits TRBJ2-5 better; the J call may be wrong. CDR3 size: 13 residues. Germline values: CDR1 MNHEY, CDR2 SVGEGT. CDR3 loop: CASGPGLGGTQYF. Written as DNA, the CDR3 is TGTGCCAGCGGCCCTGGACTAGGGGGGACCCAGTACTTC.

The chain couples TRBV5-1 to TRBJ2-3; D unclear. Between the trimmed V and J ends, which lost 2 bases and 6 bases, there was a span of 10 bases. Germline CDR1 reads SGHRS; CDR2 reads YFSETQ. The CDR3 loop spans 13 amino acids. This chain's CDR3 is CASSFTLWDTQYF. The CDR3 DNA is TGCGCCAGCAGCTTCACCCTTTGGGATACGCAGTATTTT.

The chain links TRBV20-1 to TRBJ1-6; perhaps TRBD1 as D (6 bases). CDR3 length: 13 amino acids. Germline V gene sequence: CDR1 DFQATT, CDR2 SNEGSKA (reference sequence). V lost 5 bases, J lost 6 bases, and 11 bases lay in between. The CDR3 DNA reads as TGCAGTGCTCGGCCAGGGGCTAATTCACCCCTCCACTTT. Translated, it gives CSARPGANSPLHF.

This chain uses TRBV7-6 with TRBJ2-5; D unresolved. CDR1 SGHVS and CDR2 FNYEAQ come from the germline V gene. This CDR3 comprises 13 residues. The V and J ends lost 5 bases and 5 bases respectively, with 12 bases between them. The CDR3 bases are TGTGCCAGCAGCCTATCAGTCCGGGAGACCCAGTACTTC. Its translation: CASSLSVRETQYF.

The chain employs TRBV11-2 and TRBJ1-2, with TRBD1 as a possible D gene (5 bases). The CDR3 length is 13 residues. Trimming stripped 6 bases from V and 8 bases from J, with 16 bases between. Germline-derived CDR1 and CDR2 are SGHAT and FQNNGV. CDR3 residues: CASSSGQGEGYTF. The CDR3 coding sequence is TGTGCCAGCAGTTCAGGGCAGGGTGAAGGCTACACCTTC.

The V and J genes are TRBV24-1 and TRBJ1-1; TRBD1 matches at 7 bases. This CDR3 comprises 15 residues. Germline CDR1 is KGHDR and CDR2 is SFDVKD. After removal of 4 bases from V and 1 base from J, the junction contained 5 bases not matched to a gene. In DNA form, the CDR3 reads TGTGCCACCAGTGACCGTCAGGGGGGGAACACTGAAGCTTTCTTT. Residues: CATSDRQGGNTEAFF.

J is TRBJ2-7 and V is TRBV14, with D possibly called TRBD1 or TRBD2 (5 bases each). V lost 3 bases to trimming and J lost 2 bases, with 8 bases between them. CDR3 size: 13 residues. Germline V gives CDR1 SGHDN, CDR2 FVKESK. The CDR3 coding sequence is TGTGCCAGCAGCCAGGGGGAAGCCTACGAGCAGTACTTC. Encoded protein: CASSQGEAYEQYF.

The genes are TRBV11-2 and TRBJ2-5, with D possibly matching TRBD1 (5 bases). TRBJ2-7 explains the end of the DNA better; the J call may be wrong. This CDR3 is built from 12 residues. Germline V gene data show CDR1 as SGHAT and CDR2 as FQNNGV. In DNA form, the CDR3 reads TGTGCCAGCAGAGAAACAGGATACGAGCAGTACTTC. Its translation is CASRETGYEQYF.

This clonotype has a handful of counts. This chain joins TRBV1 and TRBJ1-2. TRBV1 is deemed a pseudogene. The CDR3 consists of 15 residues. CDR3 region: CTSSPESIKGRGYTF. The CDR3 DNA reads as TGCACCAGCAGCCCCGAATCGATTAAGGGTAGGGGCTACACCTTC.

This clonotype was detected only a few times. The CDR3 region is CASSLNAGGPTQETQYF. DNA for the CDR3: TGTGCCAGCAGCTTGAACGCGGGGGGCCCGACCCAAGAGACCCAGTACTTC. The chain carries TRBV5-6 and TRBJ2-5; 8 nucleotides agree with TRBD2. Germline CDR1 SGHDT, CDR2 YYEEEE. This CDR3 is 17 amino acids long. V was clipped by 1 base and J by 1 base; unmatched bases: 9.

In the case of this clonotype: At one boundary the junction diverges from the germline segment, which might be a read error. The V gene is TRBV12-3 or TRBV12-4, the J gene TRBJ1-2; D remains unclear. The CDR3 extends over 13 amino acids. The CDR3 nucleotides are TGTGCCAGCAGTTGGGAAGCGAACTATGGCCACACCTTC. Amino acid sequence: CASSWEANYGHTF.

A remark on this clonotype: Mismatch with germline at one junction end may stem from a read error. The chain uses TRBV7-2 and TRBJ2-3; 8 bases are a match to TRBD1. Germline loops: CDR1 SGHTA, CDR2 FQGNSA. The CDR3 is made up of 14 amino acids. CDR3 sequence: CAGSRTAGGNTQYF. The DNA for the CDR3 is TGTGCCGGCAGCCGGACGGCAGGGGGCAATACGCAGTATTTT.

V and J are TRBV5-1 and TRBJ2-6, with D perhaps given as TRBD1 or TRBD2 (5 bases each). CDR3 size: 18 residues. The germline gives CDR1 SGHRS, CDR2 YFSETQ. Trimming took 0 bases from V and 0 from J, leaving 13 bases between them. The CDR3 DNA sequence: TGCGCCAGCAGCTTGGCCCACCGGGACGGCTCTGGGGCCAACGTCCTGACTTTC. This encodes CASSLAHRDGSGANVLTF.

The chain uses TRBV12-3 or TRBV12-4 and TRBJ2-1, with 7 bases identical to TRBD2. Germline trimming cut 1 base from V and 1 base from J; bases unmatched to any gene: 7. The CDR3 has 17 residues. The CDR3 bases are TGTGCCAGCAGTTTAGGGTCGGGGCGGGAGTCCTACAATGAGCAGTTCTTC. Amino acids: CASSLGSGRESYNEQFF.

The V call is TRBV6-6, the J call TRBJ2-7; a weak D match, TRBD1 (5 bases). V shed 5 bases and J shed 3 bases, with 20 bases lying between them. Germline-derived CDR1 and CDR2 are MNHNY and SVGAGI (reference sequence). The CDR3 consists of 16 residues. CDR3 coding DNA: TGTGCCAGCAGTCGATGGGGCGGCTCATTATTCTACGAGCAGTACTTC. This gives the protein CASSRWGGSLFYEQYF.

The chain uses TRBV5-6 and TRBJ2-1, with TRBD2 matching 12 bases. The CDR3 runs 17 residues. The germline V gene encodes CDR1 SGHDT and CDR2 YYEEEE. The V and J ends lost 2 bases and 9 bases, in that order; junction bases with no gene match: 12. CDR3 DNA sequence: TGTGCCAGCAGCTTCCGGACTAGCGGGGACTTTGGGAGTGAGCAGTTCTTC. This translates into CASSFRTSGDFGSEQFF.

The chain links TRBV10-3 to TRBJ1-1; perhaps TRBD1 as D (5 bases). Germline CDR1 is ENHRY and CDR2 is SYGVKD. Deletions cut 4 bases from V and 5 bases from J, with 11 bases between. This CDR3 contains 13 residues. CDR3 in DNA: TGTGCCATCAGTGTTTCCAGGGAGACTGAAGCTTTCTTT. Translating gives CAISVSRETEAFF.

With respect to this clonotype: A read error may account for a junction end that differs from germline. This chain links TRBV4-2 with TRBJ1-5; unclear D gene. CDR1 LGHNA and CDR2 YNFKEQ come from the germline V gene. CDR3 length: 14 amino acids. The CDR3, as DNA: TGTGCCAGCGGCCAAGATCCGAGGGATCAGCCCCAGCATTTT. Translation: CASGQDPRDQPQHF.

In its sample, this clonotype was seen once. The chain is built from TRBV20-1 and TRBJ2-3; D tentatively fits TRBD1 or TRBD2 (5 bases each). V was pared by 6 bases and J by 1 base, with 17 bases between. The CDR3 loop spans 15 amino acids. Germline-derived CDR1 and CDR2 are DFQATT and SNEGSKA (reference sequence). CDR3 nucleotides: TGCAGTGCCCGACAGAGGGCGCTTGGCACAGATACGCAGTATTTT. Translating gives CSARQRALGTDTQYF.